The 27 T cell receptor beta chains below were found in one sample sequenced in a study of blood T cell repertoires in COVID-19. Profiling relied on immunoSEQ multiplex PCR, and the TCRdb table lists in-frame clones only, not all of them. Here the sample spans 250,000 or so clones, around 84% being singletons. Material: peripheral blood. The receptors derive from a woman in her sixties or seventies with COVID-19, enrolled during active disease.

CDR3 protein: CASSPSGYEQFF. As DNA, the CDR3 is TGTGCCAGCTCACCATCGGGGTATGAGCAGTTCTTC. The chain has TRBV18 and TRBJ2-1; possible D gene TRBD2, 5 bases. V gave up 2 bases and J gave up 8 bases, with 7 bases separating them. In germline, CDR1 is KGHSH, CDR2 LQKENI. The CDR3 loop spans 12 amino acids.

This clone appeared a single time. The chain carries TRBV7-6 and TRBJ2-1; TRBD2 agrees at 8 bases. Germline trimming cut 5 bases from V and 6 bases from J; bases unmatched to any gene: 12. Germline CDR1 reads SGHVS; CDR2 reads FNYEAQ. The length of the CDR3 is 16 residues. For the CDR3, the DNA is TGTGCCAGCAGCCCAAACCGGGAGGGACGTGCCAATGAGCAGTTCTTC. This encodes CASSPNREGRANEQFF.

This clone was detected only once. V is TRBV10-2 and J is TRBJ1-2, with D possibly matching TRBD1 (6 bases). This CDR3 has 17 amino acids. Trimming left V 6 bases short and J 3 bases short, with 23 bases between. The germline V gene has CDR1 WSHSY and CDR2 SAAADI. The CDR3 loop is CASRGPVKNRADYGYTF. The CDR3 DNA follows: TGCGCCAGCAGGGGGCCCGTAAAGAACAGGGCCGACTATGGCTACACCTTC.

The sample holds one count of this clone. This chain links TRBV6-4 with TRBJ2-1, with 8 bases identical to TRBD1. V trimming: 5 bases; J trimming: 10 bases; junction bases outside the gene matches: 7. The CDR3 has 13 residues. The germline V gene has CDR1 MRHNA and CDR2 SNTAGT. DNA of the CDR3: TGTGCCAGCAGTAACCTAGGGACAGGCGAGCAGTTCTTC. Its translation: CASSNLGTGEQFF.

The rearrangement uses TRBV12-3 or TRBV12-4 and TRBJ1-2; TRBD1 aligns across 8 bases. J was trimmed by 13 bases and V by 4 bases; bases with no gene match: 5. The CDR3 spans 11 residues. The CDR3 is CASSWGQAPTF. The CDR3 DNA follows: TGTGCCAGCAGTTGGGGACAGGCCCCCACCTTC.

This chain links TRBV5-6 with TRBJ2-7, with 7 bases identical to TRBD2. Per the germline V gene, CDR1 is SGHDT and CDR2 is YYEEEE. Trimming took 3 bases from V and 4 from J; bases not matched to a gene: 13. The CDR3 has 16 residues. The CDR3 protein is CASSSTGLVGLYEQYF. CDR3 in DNA: TGTGCCAGCAGCTCTACAGGACTAGTGGGGCTTTACGAGCAGTACTTC.

Notes on this clone: Additional DNA sequences in this sample encode the identical CDR3. The gene calls are TRBV7-3 and TRBJ2-1, with 8 bases aligning to TRBD2. There are 15 residues in the CDR3. Trimming at V came to 5 bases and at J to 0 bases, leaving 3 bases not matched to a gene. Germline values: CDR1 SGHTA, CDR2 FQGTGA. CDR3 nucleotide sequence: TGTGCCAGCAGCCGCAGCGGGAGCTCCTACAATGAGCAGTTCTTC. Its protein product is CASSRSGSSYNEQFF.

The gene calls are TRBV7-6 and TRBJ2-1, with D maybe TRBD2 (6 bases). CDR1 and CDR2 from the germline V gene are SGHVS and FNYEAQ. The ends were cut back, 5 bases at V and 0 bases at J, with 14 bases in the middle. This CDR3 region has 16 residues. The CDR3 region has the DNA TGTGCCAGCAGCCCCTTAGCGGCCAGCTCCTACAATGAGCAGTTCTTC. Translated, it gives CASSPLAASSYNEQFF.

This clone appeared a single time. J is TRBJ2-7 and V is TRBV2; TRBD2 matches at 11 bases. This CDR3 region has 16 residues. V lost 2 bases to trimming and J lost 5 bases; unmatched junction nucleotides: 8. In germline, CDR1 is SNHLY, CDR2 FYNNEI. The CDR3 region has the DNA TGTGCCAGCAGTGAAATAAGCCTAGCGGGAGGTAACGAGCAGTACTTC. Its translation: CASSEISLAGGNEQYF.

V and J are TRBV5-5 and TRBJ2-2, with D perhaps matching TRBD2 (5 bases). Germline V gene sequence: CDR1 SGHKS, CDR2 YYEKEE (reference sequence). With 1 base removed from V and 7 bases from J, the gap between germline ends came to 17 bases. The length of the CDR3 is 16 residues. CDR3 region: CASSLRADRRVGELFF. For the CDR3, the DNA is TGTGCCAGCAGCTTGCGAGCAGACCGGCGGGTCGGGGAGCTGTTTTTT.

This clone came up once. The chain is built from TRBV18 and TRBJ1-2; 7 nucleotides agree with TRBD1. This CDR3 has 17 amino acids. Germline CDR1 is KGHSH and CDR2 is LQKENI. V shed 4 bases and J 6 bases; nucleotides not matched to a gene: 17. The CDR3 DNA reads TGTGCCAGCTCACTGCTCACCCCGACAGGGATACTGCATGGCTACACCTTC. This translates into CASSLLTPTGILHGYTF.

This rearrangement joins TRBV7-9 to TRBJ2-7; TRBD1 might be the D (5 bases). V was trimmed by 6 bases and J by 5 bases, leaving 8 bases between them. The CDR3 runs to 11 residues. Germline V gives CDR1 SEHNR, CDR2 FQNEAQ (reference sequence). The CDR3 protein is CASSFRDEQYF. Written as DNA, the CDR3 is TGTGCCAGCAGTTTCAGGGACGAGCAGTACTTC.

The rearrangement links TRBV5-1 to TRBJ1-2, with D possibly TRBD1 on 6 matching bases. The CDR3 has 14 amino acids. CDR1 SGHRS and CDR2 YFSETQ come from the germline V gene. With 3 bases removed from V and 5 bases from J, the gap between germline ends came to 14 bases. CDR3 DNA sequence: TGCGCCAGCAGCTCCCGGACAGATGGATATGGCTACACCTTC. This encodes CASSSRTDGYGYTF.

This chain joins TRBV11-1 and TRBJ2-7, with D uncertain. V lost 1 base and J lost 2, with 12 bases in between. Germline loops: CDR1 SGHAT, CDR2 FQDESV (reference sequence). The CDR3 is made up of 15 amino acids. The CDR3 DNA sequence: TGTGCCAGCAGCTTAGAGGTGCAGGCCCCCTACGAGCAGTACTTC. It specifies CASSLEVQAPYEQYF.

The V call is TRBV19, the J call TRBJ2-2; D might be TRBD1 (6 bases). The CDR3 is 14 amino acids. V shed 5 bases and J shed 0 bases, with 7 bases lying between them. The germline V gene encodes CDR1 LNHDA and CDR2 SQIVND (reference sequence). The DNA for the CDR3 is TGTGCCAGTAGTTGGGGGCCGAACACCGGGGAGCTGTTTTTT. It encodes CASSWGPNTGELFF.

The chain couples TRBV2 to TRBJ1-4; tentatively, D is TRBD1 (5 bases). The CDR3 sequence is 14 residues long. Germline loops: CDR1 SNHLY, CDR2 FYNNEI. The V gene lost 5 bases and the J gene lost 8 bases, with 15 bases spanning the gap. This chain's CDR3 is CASSLRGPMEKLFF. DNA for the CDR3: TGTGCCAGCAGTCTGCGGGGCCCGATGGAAAAACTGTTTTTT.

The chain recombines TRBV5-5 with TRBJ2-7, with 9 bases identical to TRBD2. Germline lookup yields CDR1 SGHKS and CDR2 YYEKEE (reference sequence). J gave up 3 bases and V 4 bases, and 8 bases lay outside the gene matches. CDR3 size: 15 residues. CDR3: CASSAPSGTFYEQYF. The CDR3, as DNA: TGTGCCAGCAGCGCACCTAGCGGGACTTTCTACGAGCAGTACTTC.

The chain carries TRBV4-3 and TRBJ2-5; tentatively, D is TRBD2 (6 bases). The CDR3 loop spans 15 amino acids. The germline V gene encodes CDR1 LGHNA and CDR2 YSLEER. V was pared by 3 bases and J by 3 bases, with 14 bases between. The CDR3 is CASSQDGRGEETQYF. CDR3 nucleotides: TGCGCCAGCAGCCAGGACGGGAGAGGAGAAGAGACCCAGTACTTC.

The V call is TRBV19, the J call TRBJ2-2, with 9 bases that match TRBD1. V lost 8 bases to trimming and J lost 6 bases; unmatched junction nucleotides: 10. The CDR3 spans 15 residues. CDR1 and CDR2 from the germline V gene are LNHDA and SQIVND (reference sequence). The DNA for the CDR3 is TGTGCCAGTGGCGGGGACAGGGCTAGAGCCGGGGAGCTGTTTTTT. As protein: CASGGDRARAGELFF.

The CDR3 is CASSVSGSAYNEQFF. CDR3 nucleotides: TGTGCCAGCAGCGTTAGCGGGAGCGCCTACAATGAGCAGTTCTTC. The V call is TRBV7-2, the J call TRBJ2-1; 9 nucleotides line up with TRBD2. The CDR3 consists of 15 residues. Per germline, CDR1 SGHTA and CDR2 FQGNSA. The junction had 4 bases not matched to a gene; V was cut back by 5 bases and J by 2 bases.

The chain links TRBV5-1 to TRBJ1-1; possible D gene TRBD1, 5 bases. In germline, CDR1 is SGHRS, CDR2 YFSETQ. V dropped 1 base and J dropped 6 bases, with 16 bases sitting between them. CDR3 length equals 15 residues. Written as DNA, the CDR3 is TGCGCCAGCAGCTTGTCGAGTGGGGAAGGGGCTGAAGCTTTCTTT. Translated: CASSLSSGEGAEAFF.

This clone was observed a few times. V usage is TRBV6-1 and J usage is TRBJ1-3; D might be TRBD1 (6 bases). The CDR3 is 16 residues long. CDR1 and CDR2 (germline): MNHNS, SASEGT. V dropped 4 bases and J dropped 1 base, with 14 bases sitting between them. DNA of the CDR3: TGTGCCAGCAGTGCTCTTGAGGGGGATTCTGGAAACACCATATATTTT. Encoded protein: CASSALEGDSGNTIYF.

J is TRBJ2-7 and V is TRBV24-1; 9 bases agree with TRBD1. Unmatched junction bases numbered 19, after V lost 8 bases and J lost 0 bases. Germline loops: CDR1 KGHDR, CDR2 SFDVKD. This CDR3 region has 19 residues. CDR3 loop: CATTGWGGQGSPSSYEQYF. Written as DNA, the CDR3 is TGTGCCACCACCGGGTGGGGTGGACAGGGGTCCCCCAGCTCCTACGAGCAGTACTTC.

The J gene is TRBJ1-2, the V gene TRBV6-2 or TRBV6-3; D is unresolved. CDR3 length equals 14 residues. The germline V gene has CDR1 MNHEY and CDR2 SVGEGT. The V end was cut by 6 bases, the J end by 2 bases, with 13 bases between. CDR3 loop: CASSRSGINYGYTF. As DNA, the CDR3 is TGTGCCAGCAGCCGCTCGGGGATCAACTATGGCTACACCTTC.

V gene TRBV7-3 combines with J gene TRBJ1-2; 9 bases fit TRBD1. V lost 1 base and J lost 8; bases outside the gene matches: 2. The CDR3 has 13 residues. Germline V lookup: CDR1 SGHTA, CDR2 FQGTGA. The CDR3 DNA is TGTGCCAGCAGCTTAAGACAGGGGGGCGGCTACACCTTC. Its translation is CASSLRQGGGYTF.

V gene TRBV10-3 combines with J gene TRBJ1-2; 7 bases align to TRBD1. J gave up 3 bases and V 2 bases, and 6 bases lay outside the gene matches. The CDR3 has 15 residues. CDR1 and CDR2 (germline): ENHRY, SYGVKD. CDR3 loop: CAISEGGQLYYGYTF. The CDR3 nucleotides are TGTGCCATCAGTGAGGGGGGACAGCTTTACTATGGCTACACCTTC.

This clone came up once. The CDR3 nucleotides read TGTGCCAGCAGCCAAGAACGGGGTGGTTATGAAAAACTGTTTTTT. Translating it yields CASSQERGGYEKLFF. The chain is built from TRBV4-2 and TRBJ1-4; D gene unclear. This CDR3 spans 15 amino acids. Germline V lookup: CDR1 LGHNA, CDR2 YNFKEQ. The V and J ends lost 0 bases and 6 bases respectively, with 11 bases between them.